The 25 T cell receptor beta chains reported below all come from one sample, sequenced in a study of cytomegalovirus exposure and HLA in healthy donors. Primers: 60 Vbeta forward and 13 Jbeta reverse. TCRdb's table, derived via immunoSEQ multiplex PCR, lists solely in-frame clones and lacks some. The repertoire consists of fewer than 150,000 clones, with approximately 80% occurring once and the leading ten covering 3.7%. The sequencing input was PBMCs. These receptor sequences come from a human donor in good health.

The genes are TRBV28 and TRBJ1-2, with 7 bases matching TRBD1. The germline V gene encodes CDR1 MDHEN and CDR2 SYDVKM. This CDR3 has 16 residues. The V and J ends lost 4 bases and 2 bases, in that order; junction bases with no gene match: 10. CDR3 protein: CASSSTPGQKNYGYTF. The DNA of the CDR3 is TGTGCCAGCAGTTCGACACCGGGACAGAAAAACTATGGCTACACCTTC.

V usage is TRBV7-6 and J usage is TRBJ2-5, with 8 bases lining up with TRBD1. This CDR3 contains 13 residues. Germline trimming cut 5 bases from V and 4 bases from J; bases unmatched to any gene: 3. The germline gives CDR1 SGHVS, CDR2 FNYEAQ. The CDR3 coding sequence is TGTGCCAGCAGCCCCGGGACAGGAGAGACCCAGTACTTC. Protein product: CASSPGTGETQYF.

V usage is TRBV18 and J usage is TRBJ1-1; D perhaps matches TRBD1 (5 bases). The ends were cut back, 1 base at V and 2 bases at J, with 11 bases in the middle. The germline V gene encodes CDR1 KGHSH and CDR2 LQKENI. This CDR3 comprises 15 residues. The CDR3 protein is CASSPLGHLNTEAFF. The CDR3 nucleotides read TGTGCCAGCTCACCACTCGGACACCTCAACACTGAAGCTTTCTTT. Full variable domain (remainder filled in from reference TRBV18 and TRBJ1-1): NAGVMQNPRHLVRRRGQEARLRCSPMKGHSHVYWYRQLPEEGLKFMVYLQKENIIDESGMPKERFSAEFPKEGPSILRIQQVVRGDSAAYFCASSPLGHLNTEAFFGQGTRLTVV.

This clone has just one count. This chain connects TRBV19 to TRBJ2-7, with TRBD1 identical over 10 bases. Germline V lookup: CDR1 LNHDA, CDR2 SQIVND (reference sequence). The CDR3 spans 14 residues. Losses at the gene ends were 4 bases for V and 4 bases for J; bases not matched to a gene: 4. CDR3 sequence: CASSRQGARYEQYF. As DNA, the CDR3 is TGTGCCAGTAGTAGACAGGGGGCGAGATACGAGCAGTACTTC.

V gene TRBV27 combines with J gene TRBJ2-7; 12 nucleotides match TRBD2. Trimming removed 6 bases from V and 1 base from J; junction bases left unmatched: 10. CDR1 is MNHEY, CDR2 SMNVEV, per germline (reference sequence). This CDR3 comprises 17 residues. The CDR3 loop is CASRMTSGSKGSYEQYF. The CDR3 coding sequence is TGTGCCAGCAGGATGACTAGCGGGAGTAAAGGGTCCTACGAGCAGTACTTC.

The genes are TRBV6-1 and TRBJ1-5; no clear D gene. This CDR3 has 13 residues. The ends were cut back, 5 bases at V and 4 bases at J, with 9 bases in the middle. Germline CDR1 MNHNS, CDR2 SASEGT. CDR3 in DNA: TGTGCCAGCAGTCTGACAACAAATCAGCCCCAGCATTTT. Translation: CASSLTTNQPQHF.

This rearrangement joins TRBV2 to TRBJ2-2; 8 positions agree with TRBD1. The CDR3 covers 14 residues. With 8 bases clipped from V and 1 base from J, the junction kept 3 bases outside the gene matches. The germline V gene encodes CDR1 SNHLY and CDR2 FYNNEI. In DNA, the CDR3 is TGTGCCAGCCAAGGGACAGGGAACACCGGGGAGCTGTTTTTT. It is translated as CASQGTGNTGELFF.

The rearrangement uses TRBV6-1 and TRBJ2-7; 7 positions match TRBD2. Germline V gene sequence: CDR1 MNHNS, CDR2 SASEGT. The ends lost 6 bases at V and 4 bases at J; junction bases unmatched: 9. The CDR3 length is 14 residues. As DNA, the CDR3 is TGTGCCAGCAGGGGCGTACGGGGGGTTTACGAGCAGTACTTC. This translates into CASRGVRGVYEQYF.

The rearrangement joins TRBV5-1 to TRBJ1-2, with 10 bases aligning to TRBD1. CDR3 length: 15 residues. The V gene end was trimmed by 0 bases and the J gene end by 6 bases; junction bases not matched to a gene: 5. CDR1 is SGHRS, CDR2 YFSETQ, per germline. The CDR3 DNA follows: TGCGCCAGCAGCTTGGCCGGGACAGGGGTAAATGGCTACACCTTC. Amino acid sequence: CASSLAGTGVNGYTF.

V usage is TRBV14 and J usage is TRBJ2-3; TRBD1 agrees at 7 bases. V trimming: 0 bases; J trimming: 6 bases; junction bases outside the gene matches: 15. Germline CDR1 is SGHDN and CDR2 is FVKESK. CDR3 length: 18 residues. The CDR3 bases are TGTGCCAGCAGCCAAGATCCCGGGACAGAAAAAGGGTTCGATACGCAGTATTTT. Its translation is CASSQDPGTEKGFDTQYF. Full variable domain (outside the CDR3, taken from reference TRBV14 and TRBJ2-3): EAGVTQFPSHSVIEKGQTVTLRCDPISGHDNLYWYRRVMGKEIKFLLHFVKESKQDESGMPNNRFLAERTGGTYSTLKVQPAELEDSGVYFCASSQDPGTEKGFDTQYFGPGTRLTVL.

As DNA, the CDR3 is TGTGCCAGCAGTGAAGGCCTGTGGGGCAGTGTGGGTGAAGCTTTCTTT. It specifies CASSEGLWGSVGEAFF. The rearrangement uses TRBV2 and TRBJ1-1; TRBD1 is a possible D gene (5 bases). CDR3 length equals 16 residues. Trimming stripped 1 base from V and 7 bases from J, with 19 bases between. Germline lookup yields CDR1 SNHLY and CDR2 FYNNEI.

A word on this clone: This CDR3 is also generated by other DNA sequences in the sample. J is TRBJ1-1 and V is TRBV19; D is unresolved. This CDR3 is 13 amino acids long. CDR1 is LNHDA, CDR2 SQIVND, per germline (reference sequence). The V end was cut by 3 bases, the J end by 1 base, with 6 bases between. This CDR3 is CASSISGNTEAFF. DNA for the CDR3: TGTGCCAGTAGTATTTCGGGGAACACTGAAGCTTTCTTT.

DNA for the CDR3: TGTGCCAGCGGACAGGGGGTTAACTATGGCTACACCTTC. Protein: CASGQGVNYGYTF. This chain joins TRBV7-2 and TRBJ1-2, with 10 positions matching TRBD1. Germline V gives CDR1 SGHTA, CDR2 FQGNSA. The CDR3 is 13 residues long. V dropped 8 bases and J dropped 1; count of bases not matched to a gene: 1.

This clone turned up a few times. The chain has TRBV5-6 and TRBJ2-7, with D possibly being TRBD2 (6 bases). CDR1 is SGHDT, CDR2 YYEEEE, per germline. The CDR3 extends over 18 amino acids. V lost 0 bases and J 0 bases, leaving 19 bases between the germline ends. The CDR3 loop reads CASSLEGLLGGASYEQYF. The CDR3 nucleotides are TGTGCCAGCAGCTTGGAGGGACTTCTTGGCGGAGCCTCCTACGAGCAGTACTTC.

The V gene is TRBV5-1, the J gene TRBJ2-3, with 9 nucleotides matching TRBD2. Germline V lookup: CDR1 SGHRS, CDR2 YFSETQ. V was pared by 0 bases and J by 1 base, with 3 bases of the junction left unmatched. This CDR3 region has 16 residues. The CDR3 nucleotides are TGCGCCAGCAGCTTGGCCGCGGGAGGGGGCACAGATACGCAGTATTTT. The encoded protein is CASSLAAGGGTDTQYF.

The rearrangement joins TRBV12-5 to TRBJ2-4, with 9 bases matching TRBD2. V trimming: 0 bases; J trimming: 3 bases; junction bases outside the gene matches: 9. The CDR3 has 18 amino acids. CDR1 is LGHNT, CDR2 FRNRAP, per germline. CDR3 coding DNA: TGTGCTAGTGGTTTGGTGGGCGGGAGGGGGGGAGACAAAAACATTCAGTACTTC. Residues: CASGLVGGRGGDKNIQYF.

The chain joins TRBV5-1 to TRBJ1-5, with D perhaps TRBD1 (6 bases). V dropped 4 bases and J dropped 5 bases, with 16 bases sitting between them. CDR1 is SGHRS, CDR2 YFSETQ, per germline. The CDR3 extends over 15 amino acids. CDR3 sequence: CASSPWGGADQPQHF. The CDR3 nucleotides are TGCGCCAGCAGCCCGTGGGGGGGGGCAGATCAGCCCCAGCATTTT.

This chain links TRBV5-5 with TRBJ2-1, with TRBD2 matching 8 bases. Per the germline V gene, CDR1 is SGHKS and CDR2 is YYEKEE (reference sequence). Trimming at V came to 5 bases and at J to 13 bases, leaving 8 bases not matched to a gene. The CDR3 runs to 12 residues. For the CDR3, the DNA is TGTGCCAGCAGATATGCCGGGACTAGACAGTTCTTC. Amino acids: CASRYAGTRQFF.

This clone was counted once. The CDR3: CASGYYTTGELFF. In DNA, the CDR3 is TGCGCCAGCGGGTACTATACCACCGGGGAGCTGTTTTTT. J is TRBJ2-2 and V is TRBV10-2; D call uncertain. CDR1 is WSHSY, CDR2 SAAADI, per germline. The CDR3 has 13 amino acids. The V end was cut by 8 bases, the J end by 4 bases, with 11 bases between.

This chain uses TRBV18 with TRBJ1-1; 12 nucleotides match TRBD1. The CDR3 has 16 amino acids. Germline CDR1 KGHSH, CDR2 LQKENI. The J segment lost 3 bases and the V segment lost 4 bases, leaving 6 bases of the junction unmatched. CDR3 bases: TGTGCCAGCTCACGTGGGACAGGGGGCATGGACACTGAAGCTTTCTTT. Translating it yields CASSRGTGGMDTEAFF.

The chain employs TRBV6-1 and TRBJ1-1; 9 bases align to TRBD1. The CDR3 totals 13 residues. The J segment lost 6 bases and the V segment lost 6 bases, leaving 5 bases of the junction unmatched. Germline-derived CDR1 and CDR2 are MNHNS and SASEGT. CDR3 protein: CASSAQGAAEAFF. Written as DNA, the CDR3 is TGTGCCAGCAGCGCACAGGGGGCCGCTGAAGCTTTCTTT.

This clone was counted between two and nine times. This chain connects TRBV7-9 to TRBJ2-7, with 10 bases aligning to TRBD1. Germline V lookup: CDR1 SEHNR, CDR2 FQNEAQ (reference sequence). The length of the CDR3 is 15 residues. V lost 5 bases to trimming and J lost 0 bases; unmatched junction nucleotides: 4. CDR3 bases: TGTGCCAGCAGCCCCCGGGACAGGGGCTCCTACGAGCAGTACTTC. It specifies CASSPRDRGSYEQYF.

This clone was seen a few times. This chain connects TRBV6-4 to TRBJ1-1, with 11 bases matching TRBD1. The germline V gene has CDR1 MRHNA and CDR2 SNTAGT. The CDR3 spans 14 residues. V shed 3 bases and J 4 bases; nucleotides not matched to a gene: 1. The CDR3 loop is CASSDGQGATEAFF. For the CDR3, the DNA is TGTGCCAGCAGTGATGGACAGGGGGCCACTGAAGCTTTCTTT.

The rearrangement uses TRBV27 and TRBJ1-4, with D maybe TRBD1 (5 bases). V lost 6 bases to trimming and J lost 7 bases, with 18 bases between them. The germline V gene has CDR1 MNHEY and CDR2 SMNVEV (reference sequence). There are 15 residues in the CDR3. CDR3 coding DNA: TGTGCCAGCAGAGGGGTGACAGTGAGGTCTGAAAAACTGTTTTTT. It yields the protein CASRGVTVRSEKLFF.

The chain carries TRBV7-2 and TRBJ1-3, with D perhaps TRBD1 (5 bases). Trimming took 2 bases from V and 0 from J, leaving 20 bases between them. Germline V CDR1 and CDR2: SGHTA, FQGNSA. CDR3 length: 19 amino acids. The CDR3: CASSLSSPGLTYSGNTIYF. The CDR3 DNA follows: TGTGCCAGCAGCTTATCAAGCCCGGGACTGACCTACTCTGGAAACACCATATATTTT.